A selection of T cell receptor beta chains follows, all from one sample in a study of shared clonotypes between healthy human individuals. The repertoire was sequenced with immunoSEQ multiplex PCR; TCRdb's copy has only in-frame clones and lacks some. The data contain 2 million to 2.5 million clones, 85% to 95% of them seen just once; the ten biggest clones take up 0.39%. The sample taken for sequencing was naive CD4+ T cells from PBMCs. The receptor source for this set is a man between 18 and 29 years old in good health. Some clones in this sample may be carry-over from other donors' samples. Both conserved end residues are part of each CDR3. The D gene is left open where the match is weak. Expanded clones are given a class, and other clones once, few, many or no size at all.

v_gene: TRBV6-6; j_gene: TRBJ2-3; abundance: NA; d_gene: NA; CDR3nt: TGTGCCAGCAGCGGGGCTAGCACAGATACGCAGTATTTT; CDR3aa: CASSGASTDTQYF
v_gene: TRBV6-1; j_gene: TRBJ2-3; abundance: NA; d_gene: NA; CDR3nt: TGTGCCAGCAGACGGAGAGCGGCCACAGATACGCAGTATTTT; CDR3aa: CASRRRAATDTQYF
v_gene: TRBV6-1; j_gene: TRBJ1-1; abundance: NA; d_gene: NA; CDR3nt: TGTGCCAGCCAGAAGTACAGTTTGAACACTGAAGCTTTCTTT; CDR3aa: CASQKYSLNTEAFF
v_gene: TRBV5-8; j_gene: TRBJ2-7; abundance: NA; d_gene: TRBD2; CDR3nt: TGTGCCAGCACCCAGGAAGCGGGAGGCCCGTCATACGAGCAGTACTTC; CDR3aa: CASTQEAGGPSYEQYF
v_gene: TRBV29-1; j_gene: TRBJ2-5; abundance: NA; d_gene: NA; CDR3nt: TGCAGCGTTGAAGAGTGGAGTAGGGAGTGGGAAGAGACCCAGTACTTC; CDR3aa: CSVEEWSREWEETQYF
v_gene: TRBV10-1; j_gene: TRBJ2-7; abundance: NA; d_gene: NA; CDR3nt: TGCGCCAGCAGTGCCGGGCCCTCCTACGAGCAGTACTTC; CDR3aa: CASSAGPSYEQYF
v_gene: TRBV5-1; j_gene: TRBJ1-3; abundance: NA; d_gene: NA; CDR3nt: TGCGCCAGCAGCTTTGCAGGGGACTCTGGAAACACCATATATTTT; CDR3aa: CASSFAGDSGNTIYF
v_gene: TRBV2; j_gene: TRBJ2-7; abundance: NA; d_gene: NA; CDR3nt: TGTGCCAGCAGGGGGGACGGTCCAACCGCCTACGAGCAGTACTTC; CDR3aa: CASRGDGPTAYEQYF
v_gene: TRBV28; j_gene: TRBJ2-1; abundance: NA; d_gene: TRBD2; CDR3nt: TGTGCCAGCAGTGCCTCGACTAGCGGGGCCTACAATGAGCAGTTCTTC; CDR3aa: CASSASTSGAYNEQFF
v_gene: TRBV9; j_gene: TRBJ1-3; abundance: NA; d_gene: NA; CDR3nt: TGTGCCAGCAGCGTACAGCCAAACACTGGAAACACCATATATTTT; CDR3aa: CASSVQPNTGNTIYF
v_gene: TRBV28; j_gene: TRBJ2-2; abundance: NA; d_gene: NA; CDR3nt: TGTGCCAGCCGCCCGACTAGTCCCGGGGAGCTGTTTTTT; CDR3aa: CASRPTSPGELFF
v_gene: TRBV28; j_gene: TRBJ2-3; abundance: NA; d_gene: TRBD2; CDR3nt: TGTGCCAGCAGTGCCCCCCGGGGGGGCGGAGATACGCAGTATTTT; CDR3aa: CASSAPRGGGDTQYF
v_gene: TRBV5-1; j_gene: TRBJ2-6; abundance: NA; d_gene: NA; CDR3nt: TGCGCCAGCAGCTTGGACAGTCGCTCTGGGGCCAACGTCCTGACTTTC; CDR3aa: CASSLDSRSGANVLTF
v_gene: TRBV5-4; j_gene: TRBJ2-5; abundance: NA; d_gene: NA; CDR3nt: TGTGCCAGCAGCTTCTCCGGAGGGGTCGGGGAGACCCAGTACTTC; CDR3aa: CASSFSGGVGETQYF
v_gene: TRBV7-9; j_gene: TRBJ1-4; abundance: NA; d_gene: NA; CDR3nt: TGTGCCAGCCTCGGGGCGGGTGAAAAACTGTTTTTT; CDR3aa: CASLGAGEKLFF
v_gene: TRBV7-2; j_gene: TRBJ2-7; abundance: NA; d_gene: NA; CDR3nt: TGTGCCAGCAGCTTAGGAATAGGACGGACCTACGAGCAGTACTTC; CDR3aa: CASSLGIGRTYEQYF
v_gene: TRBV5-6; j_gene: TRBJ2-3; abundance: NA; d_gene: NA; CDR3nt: TGTGCCTCCCGCCGCTTCACAGATACGCAGTATTTT; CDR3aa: CASRRFTDTQYF
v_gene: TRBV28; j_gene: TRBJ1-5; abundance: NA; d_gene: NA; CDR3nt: TGTGCCAGCAGTTGGTCCGGACGGCCCAGCAATCAGCCCCAGCATTTT; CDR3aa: CASSWSGRPSNQPQHF
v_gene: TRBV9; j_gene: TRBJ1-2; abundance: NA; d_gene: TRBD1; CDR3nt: TGTGCCAGCAGCCCCAGGGGGCGCTACTATGGCTACACCTTC; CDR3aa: CASSPRGRYYGYTF
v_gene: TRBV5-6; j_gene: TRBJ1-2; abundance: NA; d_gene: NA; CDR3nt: TGTGCCAGCAGCTTGGCCGTCGGGGGCACGACTGGCTACACCTTC; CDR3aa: CASSLAVGGTTGYTF
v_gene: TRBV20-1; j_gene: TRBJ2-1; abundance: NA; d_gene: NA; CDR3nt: TGCAGTGCTAGGCGTTACAATGAGCAGTTCTTC; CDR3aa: CSARRYNEQFF
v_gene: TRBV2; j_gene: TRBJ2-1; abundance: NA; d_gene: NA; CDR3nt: TGTGCCAGCATAGCGGACCCCTACAATGAGCAGTTCTTC; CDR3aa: CASIADPYNEQFF
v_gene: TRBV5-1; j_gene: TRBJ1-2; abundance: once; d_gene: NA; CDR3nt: TGCGCCAGCAGCCTCAGGGTTGCCTATGGCTACACCTTC; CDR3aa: CASSLRVAYGYTF
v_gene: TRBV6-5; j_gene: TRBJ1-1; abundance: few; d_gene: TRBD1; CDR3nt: TGTGCCAGCAGGAGACAGGGAGCCACTGAAGCTTTCTTT; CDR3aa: CASRRQGATEAFF
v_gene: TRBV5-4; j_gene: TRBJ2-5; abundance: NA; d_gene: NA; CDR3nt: TGTGCCAGCAGCTTGGCGGCAGCGGGTGGAGAGACCCAGTACTTC; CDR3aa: CASSLAAAGGETQYF
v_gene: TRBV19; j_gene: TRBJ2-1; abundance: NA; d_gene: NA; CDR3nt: TGTGCCAGTAGTGCCAGGTGGTACTCCTACAATGAGCAGTTCTTC; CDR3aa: CASSARWYSYNEQFF
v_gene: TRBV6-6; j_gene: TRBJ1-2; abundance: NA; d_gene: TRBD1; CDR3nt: TGTGCCAGCAGTTACCAGACAGGGATTTTGTTGTATGGCTACACCTTC; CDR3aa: CASSYQTGILLYGYTF
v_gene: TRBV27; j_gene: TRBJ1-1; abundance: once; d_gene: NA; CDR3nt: TGTGCCAGCAGTTTTCGCCCTTTGCATTCGGGGAACACTGAAGCTTTCTTT; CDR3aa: CASSFRPLHSGNTEAFF
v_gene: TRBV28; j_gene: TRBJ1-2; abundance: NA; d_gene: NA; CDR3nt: TGTGCCAGCAGGACCGTTCTGAAAACCGTGACAGTTTCGTATGGCTACACCTTC; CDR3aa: CASRTVLKTVTVSYGYTF
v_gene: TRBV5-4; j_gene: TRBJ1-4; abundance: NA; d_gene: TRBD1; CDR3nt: TGTGCCAGCAGCTTGGCTCGGACAGGGAGCGCTAATGAAAAACTGTTTTTT; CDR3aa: CASSLARTGSANEKLFF
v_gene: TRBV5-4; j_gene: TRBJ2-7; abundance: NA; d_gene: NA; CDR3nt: TGTGCCAGCAGCTTGGGGCGAACCTCCTACGAGCAGTACTTC; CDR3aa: CASSLGRTSYEQYF
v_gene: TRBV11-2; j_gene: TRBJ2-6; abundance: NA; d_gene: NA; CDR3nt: TGTGCCAGCAGCTTAGAGGGGTCAGGGGCCAACGTCCTGACTTTC; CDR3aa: CASSLEGSGANVLTF
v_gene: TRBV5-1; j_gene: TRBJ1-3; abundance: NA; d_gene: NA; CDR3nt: TGCGCCAGCAGCTTGGTGGGGGACATCGGTGGAAACACCATATATTTT; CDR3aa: CASSLVGDIGGNTIYF
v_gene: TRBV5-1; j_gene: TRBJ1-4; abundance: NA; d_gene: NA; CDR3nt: TGCGCCAGCAGCGTGGGACCCCCTAATGAAAAACTGTTTTTT; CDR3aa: CASSVGPPNEKLFF
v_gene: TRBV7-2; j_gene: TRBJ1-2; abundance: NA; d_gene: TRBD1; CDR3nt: TGTGCCAGCAGCGTCAGGGGGGCTTGGTATGGCTACACCTTC; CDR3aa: CASSVRGAWYGYTF
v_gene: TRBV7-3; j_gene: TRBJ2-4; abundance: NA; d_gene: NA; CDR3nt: TGTGCCAGCAGCCCCGAGGGGGGAAGAGCCAAAAACATTCAGTACTTC; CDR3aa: CASSPEGGRAKNIQYF
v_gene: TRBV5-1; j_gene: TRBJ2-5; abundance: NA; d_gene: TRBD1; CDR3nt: TGCGCCAGCAGCAACCGACAGGGGCACTTCCAAGAGACCCAGTACTTC; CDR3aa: CASSNRQGHFQETQYF
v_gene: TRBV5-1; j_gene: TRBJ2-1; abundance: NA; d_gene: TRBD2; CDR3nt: TGCGCCAGCAGCTCCGGACTAGCGGGAGGCTACCATGAGCAGTTCTTC; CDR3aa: CASSSGLAGGYHEQFF
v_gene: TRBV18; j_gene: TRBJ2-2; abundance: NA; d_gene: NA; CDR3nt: TGTGCCAGCTCACGTCGACAGGCGAACACCGGGGAGCTGTTTTTT; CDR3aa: CASSRRQANTGELFF
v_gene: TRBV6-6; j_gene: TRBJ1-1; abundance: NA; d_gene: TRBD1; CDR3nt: TGTGCCAGCAGTGACAGGGGGGAAGAAGCTTTCTTT; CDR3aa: CASSDRGEEAFF